The present T cell receptor beta chain was sequenced within a study of blood T cell repertoires in COVID-19. V was clipped by 4 bases and J by 5 bases; unmatched bases: 5. Germline V gene data show CDR1 as SEHNR and CDR2 as FQNEAQ (reference sequence). CDR3 length equals 14 residues. The table lists this clone with a count of one. Sequencing was performed with immunoSEQ multiplex PCR; in TCRdb, only in-frame clones are kept and a portion is missing. Among around 160,000 clones listed, 85% to 90% were seen once. Patients at the Seattle site were enrolled during active infection and followed longitudinally.

The V call is TRBV7-9, the J call TRBJ2-7, with 10 positions matching TRBD1. Sequencing input: peripheral blood. The clonotype was recovered from a man aged 18 to 35 with COVID-19, enrolled during active disease. In nucleotides, the CDR3 is TGTGCCAGCAGCTGGGACAGGGGAAAGGACGAGCAGTACTTC. It translates to CASSWDRGKDEQYF.